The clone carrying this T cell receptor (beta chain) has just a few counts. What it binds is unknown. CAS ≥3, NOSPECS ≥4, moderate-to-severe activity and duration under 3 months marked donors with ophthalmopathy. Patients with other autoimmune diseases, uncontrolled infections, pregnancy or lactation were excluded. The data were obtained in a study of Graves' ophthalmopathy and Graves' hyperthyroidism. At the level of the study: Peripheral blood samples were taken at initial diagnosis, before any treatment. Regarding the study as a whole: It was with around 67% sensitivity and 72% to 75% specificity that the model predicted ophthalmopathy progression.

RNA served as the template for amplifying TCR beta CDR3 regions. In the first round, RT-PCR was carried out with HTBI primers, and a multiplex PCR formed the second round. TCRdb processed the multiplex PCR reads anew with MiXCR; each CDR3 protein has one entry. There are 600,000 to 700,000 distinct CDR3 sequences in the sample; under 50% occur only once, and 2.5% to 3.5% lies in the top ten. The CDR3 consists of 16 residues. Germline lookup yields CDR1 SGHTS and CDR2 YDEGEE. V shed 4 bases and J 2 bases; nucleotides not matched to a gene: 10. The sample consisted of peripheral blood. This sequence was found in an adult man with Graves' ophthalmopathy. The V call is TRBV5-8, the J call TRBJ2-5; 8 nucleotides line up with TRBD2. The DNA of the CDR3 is TGTGCCAGCAGCCGCGGGGGGCCAATTAGTCAAGAGACCCAGTACTTC. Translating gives CASSRGGPISQETQYF.